This T cell receptor beta chain is drawn from a study of shared clonotypes between healthy human individuals. As for the study in general: Researchers assigned three CD4 naive, three CD4 memory, two CD8 naive and one CD8 memory plate to each donor.

A word on this clone: Its specificity is not known.

The method was immunoSEQ multiplex PCR; TCRdb's version includes in-frame clones alone and lacks a portion of them. The sample yields 750,000 to 1,000,000 clones, 80% to 95% seen once. Whole-study findings and limits: Four donors had around 5% of their naive CD4 clonotypes in common. Larger estimated richness was generally recorded for naive subsets relative to memory subsets. The researchers took only blood, and tissue repertoires probably look different.

Positive CCR7 selection of CD45RO-negative cells yielded the naive CD8 cells, and terminally differentiated effector memory CD45RA+ cells were excluded. Trimming left V 5 bases short and J 2 bases short, with 13 bases between. The CDR3 has 15 residues. Germline CDR1 is SGHVS and CDR2 is FNYEAQ. The sequence was obtained from a man aged 30-40 years in good health. The J gene is TRBJ2-1, the V gene TRBV7-6, with D perhaps given as TRBD1 or TRBD2 (5 bases each). The sequenced material came from naive CD8+ T cells sorted from blood. The CDR3 is CASSLGAITYNEQFF. The CDR3 region has the DNA TGTGCCAGCAGCCTCGGGGCTATTACCTACAATGAGCAGTTCTTC.